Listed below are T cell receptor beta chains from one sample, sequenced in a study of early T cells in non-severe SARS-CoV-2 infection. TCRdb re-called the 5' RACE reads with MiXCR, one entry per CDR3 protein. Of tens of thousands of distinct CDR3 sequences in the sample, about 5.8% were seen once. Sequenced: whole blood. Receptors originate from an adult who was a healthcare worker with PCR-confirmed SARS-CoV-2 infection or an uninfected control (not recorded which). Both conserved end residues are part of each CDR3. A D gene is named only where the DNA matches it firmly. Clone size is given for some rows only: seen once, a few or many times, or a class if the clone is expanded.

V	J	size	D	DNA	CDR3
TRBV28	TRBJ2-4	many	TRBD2	TGTGCCAGCAGCCGAAGGGCCGGGACTAGCGGGTTAAACATTCAGTACTTC	CASSRRAGTSGLNIQYF
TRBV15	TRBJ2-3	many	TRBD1	TGTGCCACCAGCAGAGATCAGGGGGCACGCACAGATACGCAGTATTTT	CATSRDQGARTDTQYF
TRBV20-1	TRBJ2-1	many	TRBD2	TGCAGTGCTAGACTCCCGGGACTAGCTTACAATGAGCAGTTCTTC	CSARLPGLAYNEQFF
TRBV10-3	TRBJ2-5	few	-	TGTGCCATCAGTGAAGGTGTCCGCAAAGAGACCCAGTACTTC	CAISEGVRKETQYF
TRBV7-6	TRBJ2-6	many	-	TGTGCCAGCAGCTTAGCCAAGAGACCCTTCTCTGGGGCCAACGTCCTGACTTTC	CASSLAKRPFSGANVLTF
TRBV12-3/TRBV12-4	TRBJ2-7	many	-	TGTGCCAGCAGTTTAATGCAGGCCTACGAGCAGTACTTC	CASSLMQAYEQYF
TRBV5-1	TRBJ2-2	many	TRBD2	TGCGCCAGCAGCTTGGTTCCCAGCGGGAGTACCGGGGAGCTGTTTTTT	CASSLVPSGSTGELFF
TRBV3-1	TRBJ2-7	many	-	TGTGCCAGCAGCCAAGAAGGGGTCCACGAGCAGTACTTC	CASSQEGVHEQYF
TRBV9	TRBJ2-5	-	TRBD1	TGTGCCAGCAGCGTAGATCCGACAGGGTTAATGAAAGAGACCCAGTACTTC	CASSVDPTGLMKETQYF
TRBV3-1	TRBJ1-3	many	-	TGTGCCAGCAGCCAAGAGGTCCGACACTCTGGAAACACCATATATTTT	CASSQEVRHSGNTIYF
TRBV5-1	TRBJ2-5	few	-	TGCGCCAGCAGTTCGGTCGACGGGACCCAGTACTTC	CASSSVDGTQYF
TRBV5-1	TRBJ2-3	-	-	TGCGCCAGCAGCTTGGTTGGGGAGACTAGCACAGATACGCAGTATTTT	CASSLVGETSTDTQYF
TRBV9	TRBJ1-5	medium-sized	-	TGTGCCAGCAGCGTATCGGGCAAAAGCCCGCCCCAGCATTTT	CASSVSGKSPPQHF
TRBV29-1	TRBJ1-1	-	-	TGCAGCGCAGAGGGCCTTACGAACACTGAAGCTTTCTTT	CSAEGLTNTEAFF
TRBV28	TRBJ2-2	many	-	TGTGCCAGCAGTCTTGGGCCGCCCTCGACCGGGGAGCTGTTTTTT	CASSLGPPSTGELFF
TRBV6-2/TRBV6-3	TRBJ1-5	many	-	TGTGCCAGCAGTTTCTACACAACTAGAGGGGATCAGCCCCAGCATTTT	CASSFYTTRGDQPQHF
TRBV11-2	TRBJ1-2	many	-	TGTGCCAGCAGCTTAGGGTCCGCCAGCAACTATGGCTACACCTTC	CASSLGSASNYGYTF
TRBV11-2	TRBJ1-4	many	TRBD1	TGTGCCAGCAGCTCGACAGGGGGCGAGGAAAAACTGTTTTTT	CASSSTGGEEKLFF
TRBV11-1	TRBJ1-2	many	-	TGTGCCAGCCGTCCGACAGGCATTAACTATGGCTACACCTTC	CASRPTGINYGYTF
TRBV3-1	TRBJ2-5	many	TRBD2	TGTGCCAGCAGCCAAGAAGGACTAGCAGAGACCCAGTACTTC	CASSQEGLAETQYF
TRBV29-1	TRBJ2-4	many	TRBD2	TGCAGCGTTCCGGGAGGTCTAGCCAAAAACATTCAGTACTTC	CSVPGGLAKNIQYF
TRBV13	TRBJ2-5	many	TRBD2	TGTGCCAGCAGCTCCCATCGACTAGCGGGGGGAGAGACCCAGTACTTC	CASSSHRLAGGETQYF
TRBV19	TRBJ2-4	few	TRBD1	TGTGCCAGTAGTAAAGACAGGGACGCCAAAAACATTCAGTACTTC	CASSKDRDAKNIQYF
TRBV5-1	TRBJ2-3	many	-	TGCGCCAGCACCGGCCCCGGAGATACGCAGTATTTT	CASTGPGDTQYF
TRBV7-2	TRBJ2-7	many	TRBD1	TGTGCCAGCAGCAAAAGACAGGGGGCTAGGGACGAGCAGTACTTC	CASSKRQGARDEQYF
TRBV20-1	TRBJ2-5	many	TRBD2	TGCAGTGCTGTCGCCGGGACTAGCGGGGGCTCCCCACAAGAGACCCAGTACTTC	CSAVAGTSGGSPQETQYF
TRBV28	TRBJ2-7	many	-	TGTGCCAGCAGTTTAAGTATCAGGGGGAGGGAAGAGCAGTACTTC	CASSLSIRGREEQYF
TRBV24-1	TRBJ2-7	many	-	TGTGCCACCAGTGGAAGGGATTCTTCCTACGAGCAGTACTTC	CATSGRDSSYEQYF
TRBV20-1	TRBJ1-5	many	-	TGCAGTGCTAGAGAGACAGATAATCAGCCCCAGCATTTT	CSARETDNQPQHF
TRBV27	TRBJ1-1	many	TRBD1	TGTGCCAGCAGGGGGACAGGGCCCCGCACTGAAGCTTTCTTT	CASRGTGPRTEAFF
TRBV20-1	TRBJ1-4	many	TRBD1	TGCAGTGCCGCCACAGGGGGCGGGAATGAAAAACTGTTTTTT	CSAATGGGNEKLFF
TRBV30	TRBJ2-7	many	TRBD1	TGTGCCTGGGAAGGGACAGGGGGACGCGAGCAGTACTTC	CAWEGTGGREQYF
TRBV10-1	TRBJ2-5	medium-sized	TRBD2	TGCGCCAGCAGTGAAGGCGGGAGGCCCCAAGAGACCCAGTACTTC	CASSEGGRPQETQYF
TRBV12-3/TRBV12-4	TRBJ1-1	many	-	TGTGCCAGCAGTCGTATATCCGTGAACACTGAAGCTTTCTTT	CASSRISVNTEAFF
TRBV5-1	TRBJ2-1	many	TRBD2	TGCGCCAGCAGCTTGGTGGGCGGGAGGGCCTTATCTGATGAGCAGTTCTTC	CASSLVGGRALSDEQFF
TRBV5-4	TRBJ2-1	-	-	TGTGCCAGCAGCCCGGACGGTCACTCGCAGTTCTTC	CASSPDGHSQFF
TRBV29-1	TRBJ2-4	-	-	TGCAGCGTTGAACGGGGAGCCGAAAACATTCAGTACTTC	CSVERGAENIQYF
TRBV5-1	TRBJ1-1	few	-	TGCGCCAGCAGCCTACCCTCCATTAGCACTGAAGCTTTCTTT	CASSLPSISTEAFF
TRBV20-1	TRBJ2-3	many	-	TGCAGTGCTACCCCCTACAGTGGGGCAGATACGCAGTATTTT	CSATPYSGADTQYF
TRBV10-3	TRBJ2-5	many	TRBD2	TGTGCCATCCGTGGACTAGCGGGAGAACCGGAGACCCAGTACTTC	CAIRGLAGEPETQYF
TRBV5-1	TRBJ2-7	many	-	TGCGCCAGCAGCTTGGGAGGGGGTCTGACAGCCTACGAGCAGTACTTC	CASSLGGGLTAYEQYF
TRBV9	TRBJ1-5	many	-	TGTGCCAGCAGCCTAGGGGCAGGCGATAGCAATCAGCCCCAGCATTTT	CASSLGAGDSNQPQHF
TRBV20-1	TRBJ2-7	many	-	TGCAGTGCTTCAACGCAGGGGTGGTACGAGCAGTACTTC	CSASTQGWYEQYF
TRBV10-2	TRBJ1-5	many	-	TGCGCCAGCACCCGGCAGGAGGATCAGCCCCAGCATTTT	CASTRQEDQPQHF
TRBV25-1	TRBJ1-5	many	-	TGTGCCAGCAGTGAATATGGGAATCAGCCCCAGCATTTT	CASSEYGNQPQHF
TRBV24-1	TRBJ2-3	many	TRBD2	TGTGCCACCAGCCCAACCGGGACTAGCGGGGCGAGAACAGATACGCAGTATTTT	CATSPTGTSGARTDTQYF
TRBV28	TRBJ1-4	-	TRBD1	TGTGCCAGCAGTGGACAGGGGGTTTATGAAAAACTGTTTTTT	CASSGQGVYEKLFF
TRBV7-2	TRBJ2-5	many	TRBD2	TGTGCCAGCAGCTTAAATCTCCGACTAGCGGGACACGAGACCCAGTACTTC	CASSLNLRLAGHETQYF
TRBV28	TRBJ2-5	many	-	TGTGCCAGCAGGCGAAGGGCGGGCAGACGGGTTCAAGAGACCCAGTACTTC	CASRRRAGRRVQETQYF
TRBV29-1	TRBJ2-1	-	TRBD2	TGCAGCGTTGATACCTTAGCGGGTGAGCAGTTCTTC	CSVDTLAGEQFF